The 15 T cell receptor beta chains in this list originate from one sample, sequenced in a study of T cells in Graves' hyperthyroidism and ophthalmopathy. Using RNA transcripts as the source, TCR beta CDR3 regions were amplified. First-round RT-PCR with HTBI primers amplified the TCR CDR3 region. Each CDR3 protein gets one entry after TCRdb re-called the multiplex PCR reads with MiXCR. The sample comprises about 590,000 distinct CDR3 sequences, approximately 15% of which are singletons, and 7.1% rests with the top ten. The sequenced material came from blood. Receptor source: a woman younger than 30 with Graves' ophthalmopathy.

This clonotype was observed a few times. The CDR3 spells CASSEQGESNQPQHF. DNA of the CDR3: TGTGCCAGCAGCGAACAGGGTGAGAGCAATCAGCCCCAGCATTTT. The genes are TRBV9 and TRBJ1-5; tentative D call: TRBD1 (6 bases). Germline values: CDR1 SGDLS, CDR2 YYNGEE. Trimming pared 3 bases from V and 1 base from J, leaving 11 bases between. The CDR3 has 15 residues. Full variable domain (rest looked up from reference TRBV9 and TRBJ1-5): DSGVTQTPKHLITATGQRVTLRCSPRSGDLSVYWYQQSLDQGLQFLIQYYNGEERAKGNILERFSAQQFPDLHSELNLSSLELGDSALYFCASSEQGESNQPQHFGDGTRLSIL.

The chain is built from TRBV4-1 and TRBJ1-4, with TRBD1 matching 7 bases. CDR1 is MGHRA, CDR2 YSYEKL, per germline. The CDR3 length is 17 residues. Trimming took 0 bases from V and 8 from J; bases not matched to a gene: 12. CDR3 sequence: CASSQDWSGGSGEKLFF. The CDR3 region has the DNA TGCGCCAGCAGCCAAGATTGGTCAGGGGGTTCGGGAGAAAAACTGTTTTTT.

This clonotype was detected many times. The chain has TRBV7-8 and TRBJ1-2; TRBD1 might be the D (6 bases). The CDR3 is 17 amino acids. The V end lost 5 bases, the J end lost 4 bases, and 23 bases lay between the germline ends. CDR1 SGHVS and CDR2 FQNEAQ come from the germline V gene. The DNA of the CDR3 is TGTGCCAGCAGCCCCAATCCGACAGGCCAGGCCGGCTATGGCTACACCTTC. It codes for CASSPNPTGQAGYGYTF.

Comment on this clonotype: This may be a read error: a much more frequent sequence differs by one nucleotide. The V call is TRBV11-2, the J call TRBJ1-1; D is unclear. Germline V CDR1 and CDR2: SGHAT, FQNNGV. CDR3 size: 16 residues. Here the CDR3 reads CAGSSRGSGGISEAFF. The CDR3 nucleotides are TGTGCCGGCAGCTCCCGAGGGTCAGGCGGTATATCTGAAGCTTTCTTT. The variable domain in full, completed from reference TRBV11-2 and TRBJ1-1, reads EAGVAQSPRYKIIEKRQSVAFWCNPISGHATLYWYQQILGQGPKLLIQFQNNGVVDDSQLPKDRFSAERLKGVDSTLKIQPAKLEDSAVYLCAGSSRGSGGISEAFFGQGTRLTVV.

This clonotype occurred many times. A single base separates this from a much larger clone, so it may be a read error. V is TRBV2 and J is TRBJ2-7; TRBD2 aligns across 7 bases. This CDR3 has 13 residues. Looked up from germline, CDR1 is SNHLY and CDR2 is FYNNEI. The CDR3 protein is CASSEGLVGEQCF. The CDR3 region has the DNA TGTGCCAGCAGCGAAGGACTAGTGGGAGAGCAGTGCTTC.

The chain couples TRBV3-1 to TRBJ1-3, with no clear D. Germline V lookup: CDR1 LGHDT, CDR2 YNNKEL (reference sequence). This CDR3 comprises 16 residues. V was shortened by 0 bases and J by 0 bases, with 9 bases between the two germline ends. The CDR3 DNA reads as TGTGCCAGCAGCCAAGATCGCGGATCCTCTGGAAACACCATATATTTT. It yields the protein CASSQDRGSSGNTIYF. Combining the CDR3 with reference TRBV3-1 and TRBJ1-3 gives the whole variable domain DTAVSQTPKYLVTQMGNDKSIKCEQNLGHDTMYWYKQDSKKFLKIMFSYNNKELIINETVPNRFSPKSPDKAHLNLHINSLELGDSAVYFCASSQDRGSSGNTIYFGEGSWLTVV.

This clonotype was counted many times. This chain uses TRBV2 with TRBJ1-1; 10 bases match TRBD1. With V trimmed by 4 bases and J by 1 base, 0 bases remained unmatched. The germline CDR1 and CDR2 sequences are SNHLY and FYNNEI. The CDR3 runs to 14 residues. CDR3 sequence: CASSGQGANTEAFF. The CDR3 coding sequence is TGTGCCAGCAGTGGACAGGGGGCGAACACTGAAGCTTTCTTT. The complete variable domain, with remaining parts taken from reference TRBV2 and TRBJ1-1, reads EPEVTQTPSHQVTQMGQEVILRCVPISNHLYFYWYRQILGQKVEFLVSFYNNEISEKSEIFDDQFSVERPDGSNFTLKIRSTKLEDSAMYFCASSGQGANTEAFFGQGTRLTVV.

Concerning this clonotype: One end of the junction is discordant with germline, which a read error may explain. The chain employs TRBV7-8 and TRBJ2-1; D may correspond to TRBD1 or TRBD2 (5 bases each). This CDR3 is built from 12 residues. From germline, CDR1 is SGHVS and CDR2 FQNEAQ. CDR3 protein: CASSTRDPEQLF. The CDR3 DNA is TGTGCCAGCAGTACCCGGGACCCCGAGCAGCTCTTC.

This clonotype was seen at least ten times. V and J are TRBV2 and TRBJ1-5; D is unresolved. The CDR3 has 16 amino acids. The ends were cut back, 3 bases at V and 2 bases at J, with 14 bases in the middle. CDR1 and CDR2 from the germline V gene are SNHLY and FYNNEI. The CDR3 region is CASSEFGSWGNQPQHF. CDR3 in DNA: TGTGCCAGCAGTGAGTTCGGGTCTTGGGGCAATCAGCCCCAGCATTTT.

There are many counts of this clonotype. This chain joins TRBV30 and TRBJ1-5; D perhaps matches TRBD1 (5 bases). CDR1 GTSNPN and CDR2 SVGIG come from the germline V gene (reference sequence). V was pared by 4 bases and J by 3 bases, with 13 bases between. The CDR3 contains 14 residues. CDR3 DNA: TGTGCCTGGACCGGGGCCGGCCTCAATCAGCCCCAGCATTTT. It translates to CAWTGAGLNQPQHF.

This clonotype was recorded many times. The V and J genes are TRBV7-2 and TRBJ1-5; D uncertain. This CDR3 has 14 residues. Trimming pared 2 bases from V and 4 bases from J, leaving 9 bases between. Per the germline V gene, CDR1 is SGHTA and CDR2 is FQGNSA. The CDR3 bases are TGTGCCAGCAGCTTAAACCGCTTTAATCAGCCCCAGCATTTT. It translates to CASSLNRFNQPQHF. The whole variable domain, filled in from reference TRBV7-2 and TRBJ1-5, reads GAGVSQSPSNKVTEKGKDVELRCDPISGHTALYWYRQSLGQGLEFLIYFQGNSAPDKSGLPSDRFSAERTGGSVSTLTIQRTQQEDSAVYLCASSLNRFNQPQHFGDGTRLSIL.

This clonotype has a count of ten or more. The chain employs TRBV12-3 or TRBV12-4 and TRBJ1-1; D is undetermined. The CDR3 length is 12 residues. V dropped 11 bases and J dropped 1 base, with 11 bases sitting between them. The CDR3: CASVGENTEAFF. Written as DNA, the CDR3 is TGTGCCTCGGTGGGAGAGAACACTGAAGCTTTCTTT.

This clonotype was observed at least ten times. The V call is TRBV5-1, the J call TRBJ2-7; 11 positions match TRBD2. CDR1 is SGHRS, CDR2 YFSETQ, per germline. With V trimmed by 2 bases and J by 4 bases, 2 bases remained unmatched. The CDR3 has 14 residues. CDR3 sequence reads: CASSFLAGGYEQYF. The DNA for the CDR3 is TGCGCCAGCAGCTTCCTAGCGGGGGGTTACGAGCAGTACTTC.

This clonotype was picked up many times. V usage is TRBV28 and J usage is TRBJ1-4; the match to TRBD1 covers 7 bases. Looked up from germline, CDR1 is MDHEN and CDR2 is SYDVKM. This CDR3 contains 13 residues. V shed 5 bases and J 8 bases; nucleotides not matched to a gene: 5. The chain's CDR3 is CASSVTGNEKLFF. The CDR3 region has the DNA TGTGCCAGCAGTGTGACAGGGAACGAAAAACTGTTTTTT.

The table lists this clonotype with many counts. The rearrangement links TRBV11-3 to TRBJ2-4, with 7 bases that match TRBD2. Looked up from germline, CDR1 is SGHNT and CDR2 is YENEEA. V dropped 5 bases and J dropped 2; count of bases not matched to a gene: 3. This CDR3 comprises 14 residues. This chain's CDR3 is CASSQRDSKNIQYF. Written as DNA, the CDR3 is TGTGCCAGCAGCCAGCGGGATTCCAAAAACATTCAGTACTTC.